The 10 T cell receptor beta chains presented below share a single source sample, sequenced in a study of OX40 agonist ivuxolimab in advanced cancers. Libraries were prepared through the immunoSEQ multiplex PCR assay. This immuneACCESS table, as held by TCRdb, lists in-frame sequences with V and J called but not all clones. Of the missing ones, under half trace to an unresolved V gene in checked studies; the others have no known cause. The sample yields more than 45,000 clones; around nine tenths were counted once. The ten top clones hold roughly 1.5% of the sample. Sequencing used CD4+ or CD8+ T cells sorted from blood, obtained in a trial of the OX40 agonist ivuxolimab. The receptors stem from an adult with an advanced solid tumor such as melanoma, head and neck, liver or kidney cancer.

The chain recombines TRBV28 with TRBJ1-1; D is unresolved. The CDR3 runs to 14 residues. From germline, CDR1 is MDHEN and CDR2 SYDVKM. V gave up 4 bases and J gave up 6 bases, with 15 bases separating them. The CDR3 reads CASSSPAERAEAFF. The CDR3 DNA follows: TGTGCCAGCAGTTCCCCCGCCGAGAGGGCTGAAGCTTTCTTT.

This clone was seen a single time. J is TRBJ2-5 and V is TRBV29-1; TRBD2 agrees at 9 bases. The germline V gene encodes CDR1 SQVTM and CDR2 ANQGSEA. Trimming removed 6 bases from V and 5 bases from J; junction bases left unmatched: 7. The CDR3 has 13 residues. The CDR3 sequence: CSVLAGAGETQYF. The DNA for the CDR3 is TGCAGCGTCTTAGCGGGAGCGGGGGAGACCCAGTACTTC.

The chain combines TRBV19 with TRBJ2-5; 9 bases are shared with TRBD2. This CDR3 has 16 amino acids. V shed 5 bases and J 5 bases; nucleotides not matched to a gene: 12. Germline V gene sequence: CDR1 LNHDA, CDR2 SQIVND (reference sequence). CDR3 residues: CASSLTGTSWWETQYF. Here the CDR3 DNA reads TGTGCCAGTAGTCTTACCGGGACTAGCTGGTGGGAGACCCAGTACTTC.

In its sample, this clone was seen a few times. The junction shows a germline mismatch at one end, possibly a read error. This chain joins TRBV6-1 and TRBJ2-2, with D perhaps matching TRBD2 (6 bases). Germline V gives CDR1 MNHNS, CDR2 SASEGT. CDR3 length: 13 residues. The CDR3 here is CASRVRGAGGLFF. As DNA, the CDR3 is TGTGCCAGCAGGGTCAGAGGGGCCGGGGGGCTGTTTTTT.

This clone was detected only once. The V call is TRBV19, the J call TRBJ2-7; 7 nucleotides agree with TRBD1. V was clipped by 3 bases and J by 1 base; unmatched bases: 6. The CDR3 is made up of 15 amino acids. The germline gives CDR1 LNHDA, CDR2 SQIVND (reference sequence). The CDR3 here is CASSIQNRGSYEQYF. The CDR3 nucleotides read TGTGCCAGTAGTATTCAAAACAGGGGATCCTACGAGCAGTACTTC.

This sequence joins TRBV19 and TRBJ2-7; D tentatively fits TRBD1 or TRBD2 (5 bases each). The CDR3 is 12 amino acids. Trimming shortened V by 9 bases and J by 2 bases, and 11 bases separated the two germline ends. In germline, CDR1 is LNHDA, CDR2 SQIVND (reference sequence). CDR3 residues: CASSGATYEQYF. The CDR3 coding sequence is TGTGCCAGCTCCGGGGCCACCTACGAGCAGTACTTC.

V and J are TRBV7-9 and TRBJ2-1, with TRBD1 matching over 9 bases. This CDR3 spans 15 amino acids. CDR1 is SEHNR and CDR2 is FQNEAQ in the germline V gene (reference sequence). V was pared by 6 bases and J by 1 base, with 4 bases of the junction left unmatched. The CDR3 coding sequence is TGTGCCAGCAGTCGGACAGGGGTGTCCTACAATGAGCAGTTCTTC. Encoded protein: CASSRTGVSYNEQFF.

This rearrangement joins TRBV6-1 to TRBJ1-2; 8 positions match TRBD1. Germline V CDR1 and CDR2: MNHNS, SASEGT. The CDR3 sequence is 15 residues long. V was clipped by 2 bases and J by 2 bases; unmatched bases: 4. In DNA, the CDR3 is TGTGCCAGCAGTGAACAGGGGGCAAACAACTATGGCTACACCTTC. It yields the protein CASSEQGANNYGYTF.

This chain connects TRBV5-1 to TRBJ1-2; 9 positions match TRBD1. This CDR3 is built from 15 residues. In germline, CDR1 is SGHRS, CDR2 YFSETQ. V was clipped by 4 bases and J by 5 bases; unmatched bases: 9. DNA of the CDR3: TGCGCCAGCAGCCTGGGGTCGACAGGGGGGTATGGCTACACCTTC. Protein product: CASSLGSTGGYGYTF. Full variable domain (outside the CDR3, taken from reference TRBV5-1 and TRBJ1-2): KAGVTQTPRYLIKTRGQQVTLSCSPISGHRSVSWYQQTPGQGLQFLFEYFSETQRNKGNFPGRFSGRQFSNSRSEMNVSTLELGDSALYLCASSLGSTGGYGYTFGSGTRLTVV.

CDR3 nucleotides: TGTGCCAGCACCGTCAGGGGCTACGAGCAGTACTTC. This sequence encodes CASTVRGYEQYF. The genes are TRBV28 and TRBJ2-7; D possibly corresponds to TRBD1 (6 bases). Per germline, CDR1 MDHEN and CDR2 SYDVKM. This CDR3 is 12 amino acids long. The V gene lost 7 bases and the J gene lost 3 bases, with 10 bases spanning the gap.